A selection of T cell receptor beta chains follows, all from one sample in a study of blood T cell repertoires in COVID-19. Profiling relied on immunoSEQ multiplex PCR, and the TCRdb table lists in-frame clones only, not all of them. The sample includes 210,000 or so clones, approximately 85% of them seen just once. The specimen sequenced was peripheral blood. The receptors derive from a man aged 45 to 65 with COVID-19, enrolled during active disease. Each CDR3 is given with its conserved first and last residue. The order of the fields is V gene, D gene, clone size, J gene, CDR3 DNA, CDR3 protein. D genes are given only for firm matches. Clone sizes are given selectively: once, few, many, or a class where the clone is expanded.

v_gene: TRBV2; d_gene: TRBD1; abundance: NA; j_gene: TRBJ1-5; CDR3nt: TGTGCCAGCAGTGGGACAGGGCCCAATCAGCCCCAGCATTTT; CDR3aa: CASSGTGPNQPQHF
v_gene: TRBV7-6; d_gene: NA; abundance: NA; j_gene: TRBJ2-7; CDR3nt: TGTGCCAGCACCCAGCCGGGGAGCTCCTACGAGCAGTACTTC; CDR3aa: CASTQPGSSYEQYF
v_gene: TRBV6-6; d_gene: TRBD2; abundance: NA; j_gene: TRBJ2-1; CDR3nt: TGTGCCAGCAGTTCGGGTAGCGGGGGGGCTAATGAGCAGTTCTTC; CDR3aa: CASSSGSGGANEQFF
v_gene: TRBV10-1; d_gene: TRBD2; abundance: NA; j_gene: TRBJ2-1; CDR3nt: TGCGCCACCAAACCGGGACTAGGCTACAATGAGCAGTTCTTC; CDR3aa: CATKPGLGYNEQFF
v_gene: TRBV7-6; d_gene: NA; abundance: NA; j_gene: TRBJ2-2; CDR3nt: TGTGCCAGCAGCTTCGAATCTGCCCCGACTCCCGGGGAGCTGTTTTTT; CDR3aa: CASSFESAPTPGELFF
v_gene: TRBV9; d_gene: NA; abundance: NA; j_gene: TRBJ1-4; CDR3nt: TGTGCCAGCAGCAGAACAGGGAGTAATGAAAAACTGTTTTTT; CDR3aa: CASSRTGSNEKLFF
v_gene: TRBV5-1; d_gene: TRBD1; abundance: NA; j_gene: TRBJ2-7; CDR3nt: TGCGCCAGCAGCGGATCGGGACAGCACTACGAGCAGTACTTC; CDR3aa: CASSGSGQHYEQYF
v_gene: TRBV24-1; d_gene: NA; abundance: NA; j_gene: TRBJ1-5; CDR3nt: TGTGCCACCCGTGCGGGAGGGGCCATCAATCAGCCCCAGCATTTT; CDR3aa: CATRAGGAINQPQHF
v_gene: TRBV11-2; d_gene: NA; abundance: NA; j_gene: TRBJ1-2; CDR3nt: TGTGCCAGCAGCTTAGGGCAGGGCAATGGCTACACCTTC; CDR3aa: CASSLGQGNGYTF
v_gene: TRBV28; d_gene: NA; abundance: NA; j_gene: TRBJ1-6; CDR3nt: TGTGCCAGCAGTTTATCAGTTGCTGGTTCACCCCTCCACTTT; CDR3aa: CASSLSVAGSPLHF
v_gene: TRBV3-1/TRBV3-2; d_gene: TRBD2; abundance: NA; j_gene: TRBJ2-1; CDR3nt: TGTGCCAGCAGCCAAACTAGCGGGGGGGCCTATGAGCAGTTCTTC; CDR3aa: CASSQTSGGAYEQFF
v_gene: TRBV30; d_gene: NA; abundance: once; j_gene: TRBJ1-2; CDR3nt: TGTGCCTGGAGTGTACCAGGGGTCGACTATGGCTACACCTTC; CDR3aa: CAWSVPGVDYGYTF
v_gene: TRBV7-2; d_gene: NA; abundance: NA; j_gene: TRBJ2-7; CDR3nt: TGTGCCAGCAGCTTAGGGCCGTCCCCCCAGGACGAGCAGTACTTC; CDR3aa: CASSLGPSPQDEQYF
v_gene: TRBV5-1; d_gene: NA; abundance: NA; j_gene: TRBJ2-7; CDR3nt: TGCGCCAGCACAGACACCACCTACTCCTACGAGCAGTACTTC; CDR3aa: CASTDTTYSYEQYF
v_gene: TRBV6-5; d_gene: NA; abundance: NA; j_gene: TRBJ1-4; CDR3nt: TGTGCCAGCAGTTACTCACCAAACGGGGCTAATGAAAAACTGTTTTTT; CDR3aa: CASSYSPNGANEKLFF
v_gene: TRBV3-1/TRBV3-2; d_gene: NA; abundance: NA; j_gene: TRBJ1-2; CDR3nt: TGTGCCAGCAGCCAAATAACGACTAATGGCTACACCTTC; CDR3aa: CASSQITTNGYTF
v_gene: TRBV9; d_gene: NA; abundance: NA; j_gene: TRBJ2-5; CDR3nt: TGTGCCAGCAGCCGGGGAGAAAACCAAGAGACCCAGTACTTC; CDR3aa: CASSRGENQETQYF
v_gene: TRBV4-2; d_gene: TRBD2; abundance: NA; j_gene: TRBJ2-1; CDR3nt: TGTGCCAGCAGCCATGGACTAGCGGGGCTTTACAATGAGCAGTTCTTC; CDR3aa: CASSHGLAGLYNEQFF
v_gene: TRBV4-2; d_gene: NA; abundance: NA; j_gene: TRBJ2-3; CDR3nt: TGTGCCAGCAGCCAAGTCCCCGGGGGACGCACAGATACGCAGTATTTT; CDR3aa: CASSQVPGGRTDTQYF
v_gene: TRBV6-1; d_gene: NA; abundance: NA; j_gene: TRBJ2-5; CDR3nt: TGTGCCAGCAGTGAAATATCTCAAGAGACCCAGTACTTC; CDR3aa: CASSEISQETQYF
v_gene: TRBV28; d_gene: NA; abundance: many; j_gene: TRBJ2-5; CDR3nt: TGTGCCAGCAGTTCGCTATGGGCTAGCGCACAAGAGACCCAGTACTTC; CDR3aa: CASSSLWASAQETQYF
v_gene: TRBV28; d_gene: NA; abundance: NA; j_gene: TRBJ1-2; CDR3nt: TGTGCCAGCAGTCCCCCGGCCCAAGGAGTAAATGGCTACACCTTC; CDR3aa: CASSPPAQGVNGYTF